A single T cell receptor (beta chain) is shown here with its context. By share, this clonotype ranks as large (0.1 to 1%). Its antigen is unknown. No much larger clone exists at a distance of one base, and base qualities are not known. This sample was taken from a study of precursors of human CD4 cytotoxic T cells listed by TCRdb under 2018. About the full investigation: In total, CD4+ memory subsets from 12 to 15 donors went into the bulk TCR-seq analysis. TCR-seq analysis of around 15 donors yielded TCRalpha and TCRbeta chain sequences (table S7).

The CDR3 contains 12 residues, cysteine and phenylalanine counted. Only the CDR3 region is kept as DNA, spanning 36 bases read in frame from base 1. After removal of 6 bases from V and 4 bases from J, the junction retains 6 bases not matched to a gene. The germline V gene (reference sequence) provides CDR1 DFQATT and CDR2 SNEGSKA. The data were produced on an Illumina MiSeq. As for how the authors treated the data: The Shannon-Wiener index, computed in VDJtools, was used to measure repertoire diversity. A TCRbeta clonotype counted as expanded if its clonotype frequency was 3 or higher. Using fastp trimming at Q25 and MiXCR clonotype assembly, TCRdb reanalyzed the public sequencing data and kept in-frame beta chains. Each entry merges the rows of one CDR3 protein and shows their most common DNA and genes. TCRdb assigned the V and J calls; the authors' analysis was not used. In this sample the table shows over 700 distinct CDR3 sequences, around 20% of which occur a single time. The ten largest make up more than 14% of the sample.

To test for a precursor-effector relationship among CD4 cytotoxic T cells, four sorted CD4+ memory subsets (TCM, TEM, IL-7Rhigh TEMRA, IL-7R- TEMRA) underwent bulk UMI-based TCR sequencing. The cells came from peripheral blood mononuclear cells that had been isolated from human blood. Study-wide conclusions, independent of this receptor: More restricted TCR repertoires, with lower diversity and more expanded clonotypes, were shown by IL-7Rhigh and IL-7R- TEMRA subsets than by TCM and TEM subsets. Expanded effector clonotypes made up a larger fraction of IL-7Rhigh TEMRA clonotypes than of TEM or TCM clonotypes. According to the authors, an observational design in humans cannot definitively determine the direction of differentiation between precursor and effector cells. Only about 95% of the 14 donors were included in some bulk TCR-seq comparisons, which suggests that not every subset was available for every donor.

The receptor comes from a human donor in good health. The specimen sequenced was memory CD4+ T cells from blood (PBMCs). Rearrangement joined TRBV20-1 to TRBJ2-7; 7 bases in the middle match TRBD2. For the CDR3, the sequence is CSAAPSGYEQYF. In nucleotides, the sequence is TGCAGTGCGGCCCCTAGCGGTTACGAGCAGTACTTC.